The clone carrying this T cell receptor beta chain was observed a handful of times. What it binds is unknown. This sample is part of a study of T cells in Graves' hyperthyroidism and ophthalmopathy. Points from the study as a whole: Blood shared most expanded thyroid clonotypes above 0.001.

Amplified regions were TCR beta CDR3 sequences from RNA transcripts. The primer set for the first-round RT-PCR of the TCR CDR3 was HTBI. MiXCR, run by TCRdb on the multiplex PCR reads, gives a single entry per CDR3 protein. The data show around 400,000 distinct CDR3 sequences, approximately 16% seen once. Ophthalmopathy cases scored 3 or more on the Clinical Activity Score and 4 or more on NOSPECS grade, with duration below 3 months. Patients were excluded because of uncontrolled infection, other autoimmune disease, pregnancy or lactation. Germline loops: CDR1 MNHNS, CDR2 SASEGT. The CDR3 is 14 amino acids. V lost 5 bases and J 7 bases, leaving 15 bases between the germline ends.

The sequence came from a woman in her sixties or seventies with Graves' ophthalmopathy. This sequence joins TRBV6-1 and TRBJ1-3; no clear D gene. Sequencing was performed on blood. The CDR3 region is CASSRAGRVNTIYF. DNA for the CDR3: TGTGCCAGCAGTAGGGCGGGCCGGGTGAACACCATATATTTT.